This TCR beta chain was captured in a study of cytomegalovirus exposure and HLA in healthy donors. General observations from the study: Earlier analysis yielded a pattern in which most TCR beta V segments were productive about 90% or about 30% of the time.

The PCR contained 60 Vbeta and 13 Jbeta primers. Repertoires were generated with immunoSEQ multiplex PCR, while TCRdb's copy carries only in-frame clones and drops some. The table has around 280,000 clones, roughly 90% seen once. CDR3 length equals 19 residues. V was clipped by 1 base and J by 1 base; unmatched bases: 11. From germline, CDR1 is SGDLS and CDR2 YYNGEE. A word on this clone: Its antigen is still unknown.

The clonotype originates from a woman under 30 in good health and CMV-seronegative. Material for sequencing was PBMCs. The rearrangement uses TRBV9 and TRBJ2-6, with 7 bases matching TRBD1. The CDR3 spells CASSVQGTGVGSGANVLTF. The DNA of the CDR3 is TGTGCCAGCAGCGTACAGGGTACAGGGGTTGGGTCTGGGGCCAACGTCCTGACTTTC. The complete variable domain, with remaining parts taken from reference TRBV9 and TRBJ2-6, reads DSGVTQTPKHLITATGQRVTLRCSPRSGDLSVYWYQQSLDQGLQFLIQYYNGEERAKGNILERFSAQQFPDLHSELNLSSLELGDSALYFCASSVQGTGVGSGANVLTFGAGSRLTVL.